The entry below describes one T cell receptor beta chain. According to the study, genomic DNA was the template for TCR beta VDJ and CDR3 profiling. TCRdb analysed the reads with MiXCR anew, one entry per CDR3 protein. The sample contains about 190,000 distinct CDR3 sequences, 40% to 50% of which appear only once. This sample is part of a study of CD8+CD57+ T cells in acquired aplastic anemia. This CDR3 has 14 amino acids. Trimming took off 3 bases at V and 0 bases at J, with 6 bases between the two ends. Germline V lookup: CDR1 SNHLY, CDR2 FYNNEI. Patients selected for sequencing had displayed CD8+CD57+ cell expansion by flow cytometry. The patients, all of them, had severe acquired aplastic anemia.

This chain uses TRBV2 with TRBJ2-1; D not resolved. The sequenced sample consisted of sorted CD4+, CD8+, or CD8+CD57+ T cells (not recorded which) from PBMCs. This clonotype was obtained from a human donor with aplastic anemia. The CDR3 here is CASSEVSSYNEQFF. In DNA, the CDR3 is TGTGCCAGCAGTGAGGTTAGCTCCTACAATGAGCAGTTCTTC.